The 17 T cell receptor beta chains below were found in one sample sequenced in a study of early T cells in non-severe SARS-CoV-2 infection. TCRdb recomputed calls from the 5' RACE reads with MiXCR, one row per CDR3 protein. In the table there are under 80,000 distinct CDR3 sequences, around a tenth of which are singletons. Sequencing was done on a sample of whole blood. Source of these receptors: an adult who was a healthcare worker with PCR-confirmed SARS-CoV-2 infection or an uninfected control (not recorded which).

This chain uses TRBV29-1 with TRBJ1-2; D is undetermined. CDR1 is SQVTM and CDR2 is ANQGSEA in the germline V gene. V was cut by 6 bases and J by 3 bases, with 8 bases left in between. The CDR3 runs 11 residues. The CDR3 reads CSVIDDYGYTF. The CDR3 nucleotides read TGCAGCGTCATCGACGACTATGGCTACACCTTC.

There are many counts of this clonotype. The V call is TRBV5-6, the J call TRBJ2-5; a possible D gene is TRBD1 (6 bases). With 1 base removed from V and 5 bases from J, the gap between germline ends came to 15 bases. The CDR3 is 15 residues long. Germline CDR1 and CDR2: SGHDT and YYEEEE. The CDR3 protein is CASSLWGRATETQYF. The CDR3 DNA reads TGTGCCAGCAGCTTGTGGGGGCGGGCCACCGAGACCCAGTACTTC.

The chain employs TRBV25-1 and TRBJ2-3; D is possibly TRBD1 or TRBD2 (6 bases each). The CDR3 loop spans 15 amino acids. With 7 bases removed from V and 6 bases from J, the gap between germline ends came to 20 bases. The germline V gene has CDR1 MGHDK and CDR2 SYGVNS. The CDR3 DNA follows: TGTGCCAGCAACTTAGGGGGGCCTCTATCCGATACGCAGTATTTT. It yields the protein CASNLGGPLSDTQYF. The entire variable domain, with the rest obtained from reference TRBV25-1 and TRBJ2-3, is as follows: EADIYQTPRYLVIGTGKKITLECSQTMGHDKMYWYQQDPGMELHLIHYSYGVNSTEKGDLSSESTVSRIRTEHFPLTLESARPSHTSQYLCASNLGGPLSDTQYFGPGTRLTVL.

This clonotype was counted many times. The chain recombines TRBV11-2 with TRBJ2-7; 10 nucleotides agree with TRBD1. Trimming took 3 bases from V and 2 from J; bases not matched to a gene: 7. This CDR3 has 16 amino acids. The germline V gene encodes CDR1 SGHAT and CDR2 FQNNGV. As DNA, the CDR3 is TGTGCCAGCAGCTTTGGGGGGACAGGGGTGGCCTACGAGCAGTACTTC. Protein: CASSFGGTGVAYEQYF. Filled out from reference TRBV11-2 and TRBJ2-7, the complete variable domain reads EAGVAQSPRYKIIEKRQSVAFWCNPISGHATLYWYQQILGQGPKLLIQFQNNGVVDDSQLPKDRFSAERLKGVDSTLKIQPAKLEDSAVYLCASSFGGTGVAYEQYFGPGTRLTVT.

This clonotype has at least ten counts. The chain's CDR3 is CSASDSNSGGYEQYF. The CDR3 coding sequence is TGCAGTGCTAGTGACTCGAATTCAGGGGGCTACGAGCAGTACTTC. The rearrangement links TRBV20-1 to TRBJ2-7; 7 bases match TRBD1. The germline V gene has CDR1 DFQATT and CDR2 SNEGSKA (reference sequence). J was trimmed by 3 bases and V by 3 bases; bases with no gene match: 11. This CDR3 has 15 amino acids.

The DNA for the CDR3 is TGTGCCAGCAGTCCTCGGCAGAACACTGAAGCTTTCTTT. This translates into CASSPRQNTEAFF. V is TRBV7-2 and J is TRBJ1-1; no definite D call. V was trimmed by 6 bases and J by 1 base, leaving 9 bases between them. The length of the CDR3 is 13 residues. CDR1 SGHTA and CDR2 FQGNSA come from the germline V gene.

This clonotype has a handful of counts. This chain uses TRBV27 with TRBJ2-7, with 10 nucleotides matching TRBD2. Losses at the gene ends were 7 bases for V and 3 bases for J; bases not matched to a gene: 12. This CDR3 is 16 amino acids long. Per the germline V gene, CDR1 is MNHEY and CDR2 is SMNVEV (reference sequence). The DNA for the CDR3 is TGTGCCAGCAATCAAGCCCTAGCGGGGGCCCGCTACGAGCAGTACTTC. It codes for CASNQALAGARYEQYF.

This clonotype occurred many times. The rearrangement joins TRBV7-9 to TRBJ2-3; 7 bases map to TRBD1. Germline V gene sequence: CDR1 SEHNR, CDR2 FQNEAQ (reference sequence). The CDR3 contains 13 residues. Trimming at V came to 4 bases and at J to 4 bases, leaving 2 bases not matched to a gene. In nucleotides, the CDR3 is TGTGCCAGCAGCTCCGGACAGGCAGATACGCAGTATTTT. It codes for CASSSGQADTQYF.

This clonotype was counted at least ten times. The genes are TRBV6-2 or TRBV6-3 and TRBJ2-7, with TRBD2 identical over 14 bases. The V gene end was trimmed by 6 bases and the J gene end by 5 bases; junction bases not matched to a gene: 6. The CDR3 extends over 15 amino acids. Germline V lookup: CDR1 MNHEY, CDR2 SVGEGT. The CDR3 nucleotides read TGTGCCAGCAGCCTCGGACTAGCGGGAGGAGACGAGCAGTACTTC. It is translated as CASSLGLAGGDEQYF.

The chain joins TRBV5-1 to TRBJ2-7; possibly TRBD1 for D (5 bases). V was pared by 4 bases and J by 5 bases, with 10 bases between. CDR1 and CDR2 (germline): SGHRS, YFSETQ. The CDR3 spans 12 residues. CDR3 DNA: TGCGCCAGCAGCCAGGGCCCCAACGAGCAGTACTTC. Its translation: CASSQGPNEQYF.

This clonotype was counted a few times. DNA for the CDR3: TGTGCCAGCAGCCTTCAGGGGGCGCGGGGAGATACGCAGTATTTT. Translation: CASSLQGARGDTQYF. This sequence joins TRBV7-3 and TRBJ2-3, with TRBD1 matching over 8 bases. The CDR3 covers 15 residues. Germline assignment: CDR1 SGHTA and CDR2 FQGTGA. The V segment lost 5 bases and the J segment 5 bases; nucleotides outside the gene matches: 9.

With regard to this clonotype: The missing conserved phenylalanine or tryptophan at the end of this CDR3 makes a read error likely. The J gene is TRBJ2-1, the V gene TRBV2, with 8 nucleotides matching TRBD2. V dropped 7 bases and J dropped 10; count of bases not matched to a gene: 3. This CDR3 spans 11 amino acids. The germline gives CDR1 SNHLY, CDR2 FYNNEI. This CDR3 is CASTGLAEQFI. The DNA for the CDR3 is TGTGCCAGCACTGGACTAGCAGAGCAGTTCATC.

The gene calls are TRBV7-3 and TRBJ2-7; 10 nucleotides match TRBD1. CDR3 length: 14 residues. Germline V CDR1 and CDR2: SGHTA, FQGTGA. With V trimmed by 4 bases and J by 5 bases, 5 bases remained unmatched. This chain's CDR3 is CASSSGQGMDEQYF. Here the CDR3 DNA reads TGTGCCAGCAGCTCGGGACAGGGGATGGACGAGCAGTACTTC.

This clonotype was picked up a small number of times. The V gene is TRBV28, the J gene TRBJ1-1, with a possible D match to TRBD1 (6 bases). The germline V gene has CDR1 MDHEN and CDR2 SYDVKM. The CDR3 is made up of 12 amino acids. The V end lost 3 bases, the J end lost 8 bases, and 10 bases lay between the germline ends. The CDR3 DNA follows: TGTGCCAGCAGTTTGAACAGGGCCGAAGCTTTCTTT. It codes for CASSLNRAEAFF.

The sample holds many counts of this clonotype. The chain recombines TRBV12-3 or TRBV12-4 with TRBJ1-4; D not resolved. The V and J ends lost 5 bases and 5 bases respectively, with 12 bases between them. The CDR3 covers 14 residues. In nucleotides, the CDR3 is TGTGCCAGCAGTCCCCGGGAGGCGAATGAAAAACTGTTTTTT. Translating gives CASSPREANEKLFF.

The chain joins TRBV29-1 to TRBJ2-4; 8 bases line up with TRBD1. Trimming cost V 4 bases and J 7 bases; bases outside gene matches: 9. In germline, CDR1 is SQVTM, CDR2 ANQGSEA. The CDR3 sequence is 14 residues long. The CDR3, as DNA: TGCAGCGTTGGCGAACAGGGGGGCGGGAACATTCAGTACTTC. Protein sequence: CSVGEQGGGNIQYF.

This clonotype turned up a few times. CDR3: CASSSLGQGILGNTIYF. As DNA, the CDR3 is TGTGCCAGCAGTTCCCTGGGACAGGGCATTTTAGGAAACACCATATATTTT. This chain links TRBV12-3 or TRBV12-4 with TRBJ1-3, with 9 bases matching TRBD1. The CDR3 covers 17 residues. V gave up 4 bases and J gave up 4 bases; unmatched junction bases: 11.